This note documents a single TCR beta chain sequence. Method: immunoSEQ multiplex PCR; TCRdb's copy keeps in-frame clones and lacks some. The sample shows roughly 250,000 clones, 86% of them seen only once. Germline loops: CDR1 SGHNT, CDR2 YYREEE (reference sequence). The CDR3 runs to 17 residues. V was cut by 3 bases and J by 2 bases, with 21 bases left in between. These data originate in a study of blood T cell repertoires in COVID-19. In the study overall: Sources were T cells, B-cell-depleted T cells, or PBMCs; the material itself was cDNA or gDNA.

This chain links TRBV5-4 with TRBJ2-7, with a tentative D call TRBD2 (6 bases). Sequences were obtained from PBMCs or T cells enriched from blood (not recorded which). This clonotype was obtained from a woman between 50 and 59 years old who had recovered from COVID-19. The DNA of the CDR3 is TGTGCCAGCAGCTCTGGAGCATGGGGCTCGGGGGCCTACGAGCAGTACTTC. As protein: CASSSGAWGSGAYEQYF.